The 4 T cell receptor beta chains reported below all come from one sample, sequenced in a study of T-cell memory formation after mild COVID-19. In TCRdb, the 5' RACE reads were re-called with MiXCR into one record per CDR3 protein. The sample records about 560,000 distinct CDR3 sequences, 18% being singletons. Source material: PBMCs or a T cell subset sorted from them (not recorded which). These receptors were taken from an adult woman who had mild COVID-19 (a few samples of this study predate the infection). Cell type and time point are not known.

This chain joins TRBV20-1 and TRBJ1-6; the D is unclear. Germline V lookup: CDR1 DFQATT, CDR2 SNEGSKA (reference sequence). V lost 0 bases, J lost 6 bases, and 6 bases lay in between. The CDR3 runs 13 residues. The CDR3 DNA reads TGCAGTGCTAGAGAACACACTAATTCACCCCTCCACTTT. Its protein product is CSAREHTNSPLHF.

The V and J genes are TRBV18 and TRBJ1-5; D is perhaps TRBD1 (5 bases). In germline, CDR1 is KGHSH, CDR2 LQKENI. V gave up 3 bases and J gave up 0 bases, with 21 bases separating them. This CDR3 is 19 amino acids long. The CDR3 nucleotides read TGTGCCAGCTCACCTCCCACCCCCCCCGGGGGTTATAGCAATCAGCCCCAGCATTTT. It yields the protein CASSPPTPPGGYSNQPQHF.

CDR3 amino acids: CASSQGSGGDYGYTF. In nucleotides, the CDR3 is TGTGCCAGCAGCCAAGGTTCCGGAGGAGACTATGGCTACACCTTC. This chain connects TRBV4-2 to TRBJ1-2; D not certain. The CDR3 spans 15 residues. Germline CDR1 is LGHNA and CDR2 is YNFKEQ. V was shortened by 1 base and J by 3 bases, with 12 bases between the two germline ends.

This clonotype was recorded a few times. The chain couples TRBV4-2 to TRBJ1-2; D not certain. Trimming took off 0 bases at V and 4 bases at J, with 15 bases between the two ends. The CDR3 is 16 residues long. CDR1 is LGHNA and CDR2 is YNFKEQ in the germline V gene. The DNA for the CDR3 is TGTGCCAGCAGCCAAGAGCGGACTCTCACCCTCTATGGCTACACCTTC. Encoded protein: CASSQERTLTLYGYTF.